One sample yielded the 26 T cell receptor beta chains listed below, sequenced in a study of cytomegalovirus exposure and HLA in healthy donors. PCR was performed using 60 Vbeta and 13 Jbeta primers. Generated by immunoSEQ multiplex PCR, the TCRdb table keeps only in-frame clones and is missing some. The sample records under 200,000 clones, about four fifths being singletons. Sequencing was carried out using PBMCs. All receptors come from a woman aged 45-65 years in good health and CMV-seropositive.

This clone appeared once. The rearrangement joins TRBV6-1 to TRBJ2-5; no clear D. Germline CDR1 and CDR2: MNHNS and SASEGT. The CDR3 has 13 amino acids. V lost 8 bases and J 5 bases, leaving 15 bases between the germline ends. The CDR3 sequence is CASAGAFLETQYF. For the CDR3, the DNA is TGTGCCAGCGCCGGAGCGTTCCTGGAGACCCAGTACTTC.

The chain employs TRBV19 and TRBJ2-3; possibly TRBD1 for D (5 bases). The CDR3 has 15 amino acids. Germline V gene data show CDR1 as LNHDA and CDR2 as SQIVND (reference sequence). The germline V and J ends were trimmed by 1 base and 2 bases, with 10 bases remaining between them. Written as DNA, the CDR3 is TGTGCCAGTAGTATAGGGGCAGGGCCCACAGATACGCAGTATTTT. It yields the protein CASSIGAGPTDTQYF.

For this clone: The junction departs from germline at one end; a sequencing error may be responsible. V and J are TRBV7-9 and TRBJ2-5; 8 bases are a match to TRBD2. This CDR3 spans 15 amino acids. Germline loops: CDR1 SEHNR, CDR2 FQNEAQ (reference sequence). In DNA form, the CDR3 reads TGTTCCAGCAGCTCCCGGTCTACTAGCGGAGAGACCCAGTACTTC. This encodes CSSSSRSTSGETQYF.

Note on this clone: Germline and junction disagree at one end, which may indicate a read error. The rearrangement joins TRBV6-6 to TRBJ2-2; D may be TRBD1 (6 bases). Looked up from germline, CDR1 is MNHNY and CDR2 is SVGAGI (reference sequence). This CDR3 region has 11 residues. CDR3 in DNA: TGTGCCGGCAGAACAGGGGGGGAGCTGTTTTTT. Amino acid sequence: CAGRTGGELFF.

The chain joins TRBV15 to TRBJ2-3, with 9 bases that match TRBD2. Germline lookup yields CDR1 LNHNV and CDR2 YYDKDF (reference sequence). The CDR3 runs to 18 residues. V dropped 0 bases and J dropped 6; count of bases not matched to a gene: 13. DNA of the CDR3: TGTGCCACCAGCAGAGATCGGGGCGGCGGGGGGGCAACGGATACGCAGTATTTT. Translated, it gives CATSRDRGGGGATDTQYF.

This clone was seen a single time. The V gene is TRBV7-9, the J gene TRBJ2-1, with 7 nucleotides matching TRBD2. This CDR3 region has 13 residues. V lost 2 bases, J lost 5 bases, and 0 bases stayed unmatched. Germline V gene sequence: CDR1 SEHNR, CDR2 FQNEAQ (reference sequence). CDR3 in DNA: TGTGCCAGCAGCTTACGGGGGGACAATGAGCAGTTCTTC. This sequence encodes CASSLRGDNEQFF.

This chain joins TRBV20-1 and TRBJ2-7; tentatively, D is TRBD2 (5 bases). The germline V and J ends were trimmed by 4 bases and 4 bases, with 8 bases remaining between them. CDR1 and CDR2 (germline): DFQATT, SNEGSKA (reference sequence). The CDR3 has 11 residues. CDR3: CSAMRVYEQYF. CDR3 DNA sequence: TGCAGTGCTATGAGGGTATACGAGCAGTACTTC.

CDR3 protein: CASSLTGGAVETQYF. Written as DNA, the CDR3 is TGTGCCAGCAGTTTAACCGGGGGGGCAGTTGAGACCCAGTACTTC. The chain joins TRBV28 to TRBJ2-5; 8 positions agree with TRBD2. J gave up 5 bases and V 2 bases, and 7 bases lay outside the gene matches. There are 15 residues in the CDR3. The V gene's germline CDR1 is MDHEN and CDR2 SYDVKM.

The J gene is TRBJ2-2, the V gene TRBV7-9; TRBD1 matches 7 bases. CDR1 and CDR2 (germline): SEHNR, FQNEAQ (reference sequence). CDR3 length: 15 residues. The trim removed 5 bases at V and 3 bases at J, leaving 6 bases unmatched. In DNA form, the CDR3 reads TGTGCCAGCAGCCACAGGGGCCAGGACACCGGGGAGCTGTTTTTT. The encoded protein is CASSHRGQDTGELFF.

The CDR3 DNA reads as TGTGCCAGCAGTACCAGGGGGCCCTACGAGCAGTACTTC. The encoded protein is CASSTRGPYEQYF. The chain has TRBV28 and TRBJ2-7; TRBD1 matches 8 bases. The germline CDR1 and CDR2 sequences are MDHEN and SYDVKM. The CDR3 has 13 amino acids. Trimming cost V 5 bases and J 2 bases; bases outside gene matches: 2. Supplemented by reference TRBV28 and TRBJ2-7, the full variable domain reads DVKVTQSSRYLVKRTGEKVFLECVQDMDHENMFWYRQDPGLGLRLIYFSYDVKMKEKGDIPEGYSVSREKKERFSLILESASTNQTSMYLCASSTRGPYEQYFGPGTRLTVT.

The J gene is TRBJ2-1, the V gene TRBV6-5; 8 nucleotides match TRBD1. CDR1 MNHEY and CDR2 SVGAGI come from the germline V gene. The CDR3 totals 13 residues. V shed 5 bases and J 5 bases; nucleotides not matched to a gene: 2. CDR3 loop: CASSPDRDNEQFF. The DNA of the CDR3 is TGTGCCAGCAGTCCGGACAGGGACAATGAGCAGTTCTTC.

This clone occurred a few times. This chain uses TRBV19 with TRBJ1-6, with 8 bases identical to TRBD1. The CDR3 extends over 14 amino acids. Trimming removed 4 bases from V and 9 bases from J; junction bases left unmatched: 5. The germline gives CDR1 LNHDA, CDR2 SQIVND (reference sequence). The CDR3 bases are TGTGCCAGTAGTAGGGGTCAGGGGGCTTCACCCCTCCACTTT. Translated, it gives CASSRGQGASPLHF.

The genes are TRBV5-4 and TRBJ2-1; D is possibly TRBD2 (6 bases). V was pared by 3 bases and J by 7 bases, with 17 bases between. This CDR3 comprises 15 residues. Germline V gene data show CDR1 as SGHNT and CDR2 as YYREEE (reference sequence). Here the CDR3 DNA reads TGTGCCAGCAGCTCGGGCGGGGTTTCCCTGAATGAGCAGTTCTTC. This gives the protein CASSSGGVSLNEQFF.

The CDR3 sequence is CASSFKRTGTGGNEQFF. In nucleotides, the CDR3 is TGCGCCAGCAGCTTCAAGAGGACCGGGACAGGGGGGAATGAGCAGTTCTTC. The V and J genes are TRBV5-1 and TRBJ2-1; 11 nucleotides line up with TRBD1. CDR1 is SGHRS and CDR2 is YFSETQ in the germline V gene. With V trimmed by 2 bases and J by 7 bases, 11 bases remained unmatched. The CDR3 totals 17 residues.

This chain links TRBV9 with TRBJ2-2; possible D gene TRBD2, 5 bases. Germline assignment: CDR1 SGDLS and CDR2 YYNGEE. The germline V and J ends were trimmed by 2 bases and 4 bases, with 12 bases remaining between them. The CDR3 loop spans 15 amino acids. The CDR3, as DNA: TGTGCCAGCAGCGTGCTCCAGGCGGGCACCGGGGAGCTGTTTTTT. Translation: CASSVLQAGTGELFF. The full variable domain, with the rest looked up from reference TRBV9 and TRBJ2-2, is DSGVTQTPKHLITATGQRVTLRCSPRSGDLSVYWYQQSLDQGLQFLIQYYNGEERAKGNILERFSAQQFPDLHSELNLSSLELGDSALYFCASSVLQAGTGELFFGEGSRLTVL.

This chain connects TRBV28 to TRBJ2-2; the match to TRBD2 covers 14 bases. Germline loops: CDR1 MDHEN, CDR2 SYDVKM. V lost 5 bases, J lost 7 bases, and 3 bases stayed unmatched. CDR3 length equals 15 residues. The CDR3 spells CASSGGLAGVGELFF. The DNA for the CDR3 is TGTGCCAGCAGTGGGGGACTAGCGGGGGTCGGGGAGCTGTTTTTT.

This chain uses TRBV11-3 with TRBJ2-1; possible D gene TRBD2, 6 bases. This CDR3 is built from 16 residues. V lost 5 bases to trimming and J lost 0 bases, with 14 bases between them. Germline CDR1 is SGHNT and CDR2 is YENEEA. Here the CDR3 reads CASSPLGTDSYNEQFF. For the CDR3, the DNA is TGTGCCAGCAGCCCATTGGGGACTGACTCCTACAATGAGCAGTTCTTC.

The sample holds one count of this clone. V and J are TRBV10-1 and TRBJ2-3; D remains unclear. Germline CDR1 WNHNN, CDR2 SYGVQD (reference sequence). The CDR3 covers 15 residues. V was shortened by 0 bases and J by 2 bases, with 9 bases between the two germline ends. In nucleotides, the CDR3 is TGCGCCAGCAGTGAGTCCCGTGGCCTCACAGATACGCAGTATTTT. This translates into CASSESRGLTDTQYF.

This chain joins TRBV7-3 and TRBJ2-3; weak D call: TRBD1 (6 bases). Germline loops: CDR1 SGHTA, CDR2 FQGTGA. Trimming stripped 2 bases from V and 3 bases from J, with 9 bases between. The CDR3 spans 14 residues. CDR3: CASSLGGPTDTQYF. DNA of the CDR3: TGTGCCAGCAGCTTAGGGGGCCCGACAGATACGCAGTATTTT.

V usage is TRBV13 and J usage is TRBJ1-2; TRBD1 aligns across 9 bases. V was pared by 5 bases and J by 7 bases, with 17 bases of the junction left unmatched. CDR3 size: 17 residues. The germline CDR1 and CDR2 sequences are PRHDT and FYEKMQ (reference sequence). CDR3 nucleotides: TGTGCCAGCAGCACAAATCCCCTCTACAGGGGGCAGAGTGGCTACACCTTC. Its protein is CASSTNPLYRGQSGYTF.

This chain links TRBV7-9 with TRBJ1-1; no clear D gene. V lost 3 bases and J 5 bases, leaving 10 bases between the germline ends. Germline CDR1 SEHNR, CDR2 FQNEAQ (reference sequence). The CDR3 spans 13 residues. The CDR3 coding sequence is TGTGCCAGCAGCTTTGAAGGAGGGACTGAAGCTTTCTTT. Protein sequence: CASSFEGGTEAFF.

In nucleotides, the CDR3 is TGTGCCAACAACCCCGGGACAGGGGGCTCTGGTGGCTACACCTTC. This codes for CANNPGTGGSGGYTF. V and J are TRBV10-3 and TRBJ1-2; 12 bases are shared with TRBD1. Trimming removed 10 bases from V and 7 bases from J; junction bases left unmatched: 13. The CDR3 extends over 15 amino acids. In germline, CDR1 is ENHRY, CDR2 SYGVKD.

This chain joins TRBV5-1 and TRBJ2-5, with 7 bases lining up with TRBD2. The CDR3 is 14 amino acids. Trimming cost V 7 bases and J 5 bases; bases outside gene matches: 11. Germline CDR1 SGHRS, CDR2 YFSETQ. The CDR3 DNA is TGCGCCAGCGGAGGAGGCCTGGGGGGGGAGACCCAGTACTTC. Translation: CASGGGLGGETQYF.

The chain recombines TRBV29-1 with TRBJ2-2; 7 bases are a match to TRBD2. Germline V gene data show CDR1 as SQVTM and CDR2 as ANQGSEA. Unmatched junction bases numbered 5, after V lost 5 bases and J lost 2 bases. The CDR3 is 14 amino acids. The CDR3 loop reads CSVISGFNTGELFF. Here the CDR3 DNA reads TGCAGCGTTATTAGCGGGTTTAACACCGGGGAGCTGTTTTTT.

This rearrangement joins TRBV7-3 to TRBJ2-1; 10 bases agree with TRBD2. Germline-derived CDR1 and CDR2 are SGHTA and FQGTGA. This CDR3 contains 18 residues. V lost 5 bases, J lost 15 bases, and 25 bases stayed unmatched. The CDR3 DNA follows: TGTGCCAGCAGCCCCAACGGTAAATCGCTAGCGGGGGCCCCGCAGTGGTTCTTC. It is translated as CASSPNGKSLAGAPQWFF.

This chain uses TRBV7-9 with TRBJ1-1; 7 nucleotides match TRBD1. CDR3 length: 15 residues. Germline V gives CDR1 SEHNR, CDR2 FQNEAQ (reference sequence). The junction had 11 bases not matched to a gene; V was cut back by 2 bases and J by 8 bases. In nucleotides, the CDR3 is TGTGCCAGCAGCTTAATAGGGACAGAGTACCCCGAAGCTTTCTTT. Translating gives CASSLIGTEYPEAFF.